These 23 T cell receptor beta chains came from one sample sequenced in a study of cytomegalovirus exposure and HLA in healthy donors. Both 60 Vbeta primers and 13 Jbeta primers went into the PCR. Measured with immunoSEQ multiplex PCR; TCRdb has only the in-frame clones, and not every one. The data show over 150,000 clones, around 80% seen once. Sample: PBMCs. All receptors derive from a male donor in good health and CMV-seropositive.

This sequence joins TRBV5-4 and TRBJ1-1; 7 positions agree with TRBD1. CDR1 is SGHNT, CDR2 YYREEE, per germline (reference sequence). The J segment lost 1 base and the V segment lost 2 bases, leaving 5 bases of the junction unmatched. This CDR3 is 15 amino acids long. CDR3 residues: CASSFGHRGNTEAFF. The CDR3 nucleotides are TGTGCCAGCAGCTTCGGTCACAGGGGGAACACTGAAGCTTTCTTT.

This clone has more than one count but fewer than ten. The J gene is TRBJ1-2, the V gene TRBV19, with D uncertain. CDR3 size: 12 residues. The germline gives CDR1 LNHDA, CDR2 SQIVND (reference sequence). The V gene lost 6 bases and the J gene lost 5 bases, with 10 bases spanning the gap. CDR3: CASSPGMYGYTF. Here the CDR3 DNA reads TGTGCCAGTAGCCCCGGGATGTATGGCTACACCTTC.

The CDR3 here is CASSVEGHTEAFF. The CDR3, as DNA: TGTGCCAGCAGCGTAGAGGGGCACACTGAAGCTTTCTTT. The V and J genes are TRBV9 and TRBJ1-1, with a weak D call TRBD1 (5 bases). The CDR3 runs to 13 residues. The germline V gene has CDR1 SGDLS and CDR2 YYNGEE. Trimming cost V 0 bases and J 3 bases, with 6 bases left between them. The entire variable domain, with the rest obtained from reference TRBV9 and TRBJ1-1, is as follows: DSGVTQTPKHLITATGQRVTLRCSPRSGDLSVYWYQQSLDQGLQFLIQYYNGEERAKGNILERFSAQQFPDLHSELNLSSLELGDSALYFCASSVEGHTEAFFGQGTRLTVV.

In DNA form, the CDR3 reads TGTGCCAGCAGCTTAGATGGACCAGGGGACTCTGGAAACACCATATATTTT. This encodes CASSLDGPGDSGNTIYF. J is TRBJ1-3 and V is TRBV11-3, with a tentative D call TRBD1 (6 bases). V was trimmed by 0 bases and J by 0 bases, leaving 12 bases between them. CDR3 length equals 17 residues. Germline V gene sequence: CDR1 SGHNT, CDR2 YENEEA.

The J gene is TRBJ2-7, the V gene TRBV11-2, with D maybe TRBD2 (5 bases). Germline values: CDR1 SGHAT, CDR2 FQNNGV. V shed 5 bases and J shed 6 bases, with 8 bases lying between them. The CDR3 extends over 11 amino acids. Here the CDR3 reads CASSTGFEQYF. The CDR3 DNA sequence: TGTGCCAGCAGCACGGGGTTCGAGCAGTACTTC. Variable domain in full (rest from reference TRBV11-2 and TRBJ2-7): EAGVAQSPRYKIIEKRQSVAFWCNPISGHATLYWYQQILGQGPKLLIQFQNNGVVDDSQLPKDRFSAERLKGVDSTLKIQPAKLEDSAVYLCASSTGFEQYFGPGTRLTVT.

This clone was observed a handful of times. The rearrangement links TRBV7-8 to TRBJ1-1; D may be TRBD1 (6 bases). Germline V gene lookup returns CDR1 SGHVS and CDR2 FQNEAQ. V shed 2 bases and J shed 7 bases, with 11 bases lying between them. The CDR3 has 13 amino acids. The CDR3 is CASSLIFRGEAFF. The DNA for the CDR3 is TGTGCCAGCAGCTTAATTTTCAGGGGTGAAGCTTTCTTT.

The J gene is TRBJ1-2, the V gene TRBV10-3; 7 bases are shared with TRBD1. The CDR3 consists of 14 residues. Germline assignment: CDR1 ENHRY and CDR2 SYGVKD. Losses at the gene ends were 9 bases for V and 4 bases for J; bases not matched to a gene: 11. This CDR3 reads CAIRDRETSYGYTF. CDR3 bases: TGTGCCATTAGGGACAGAGAAACTTCCTATGGCTACACCTTC.

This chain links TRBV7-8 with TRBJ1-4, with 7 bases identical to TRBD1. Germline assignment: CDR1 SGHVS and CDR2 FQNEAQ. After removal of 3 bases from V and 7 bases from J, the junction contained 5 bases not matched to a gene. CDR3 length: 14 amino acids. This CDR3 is CASSFGRGSEKLFF. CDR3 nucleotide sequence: TGTGCCAGCAGCTTCGGCAGGGGGAGTGAAAAACTGTTTTTT.

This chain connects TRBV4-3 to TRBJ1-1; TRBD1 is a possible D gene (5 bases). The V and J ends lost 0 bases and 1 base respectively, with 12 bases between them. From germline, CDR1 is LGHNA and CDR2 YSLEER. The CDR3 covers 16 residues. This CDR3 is CASSQDPRGTNTEAFF. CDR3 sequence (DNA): TGCGCCAGCAGCCAAGATCCGCGGGGGACGAACACTGAAGCTTTCTTT.

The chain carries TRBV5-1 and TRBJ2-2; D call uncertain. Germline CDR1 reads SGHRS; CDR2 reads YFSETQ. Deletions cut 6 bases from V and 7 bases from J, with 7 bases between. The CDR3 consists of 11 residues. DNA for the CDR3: TGCGCCAGCACAACGAGCGGGGAGCTGTTTTTT. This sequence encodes CASTTSGELFF.

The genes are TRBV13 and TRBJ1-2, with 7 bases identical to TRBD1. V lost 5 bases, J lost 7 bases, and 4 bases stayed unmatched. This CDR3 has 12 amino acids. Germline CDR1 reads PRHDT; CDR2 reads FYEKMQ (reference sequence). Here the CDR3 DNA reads TGTGCCAGCAGCACGACAGGGTTTGGCTACACCTTC. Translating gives CASSTTGFGYTF.

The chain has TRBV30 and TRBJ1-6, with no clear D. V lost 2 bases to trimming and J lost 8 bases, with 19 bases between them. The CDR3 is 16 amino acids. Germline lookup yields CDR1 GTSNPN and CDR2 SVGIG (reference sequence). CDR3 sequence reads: CAWSPPRGSSDSPLHF. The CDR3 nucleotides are TGTGCCTGGAGTCCTCCTCGAGGATCGTCTGATTCACCCCTCCACTTT.

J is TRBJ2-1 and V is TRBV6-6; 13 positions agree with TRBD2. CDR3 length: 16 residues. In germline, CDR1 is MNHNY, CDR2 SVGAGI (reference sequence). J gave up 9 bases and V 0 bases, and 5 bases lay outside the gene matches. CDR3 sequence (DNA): TGTGCCAGCAGTTACTCGGGGACTAGCGGGGCCGTTGAGCAGTTCTTC. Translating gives CASSYSGTSGAVEQFF.

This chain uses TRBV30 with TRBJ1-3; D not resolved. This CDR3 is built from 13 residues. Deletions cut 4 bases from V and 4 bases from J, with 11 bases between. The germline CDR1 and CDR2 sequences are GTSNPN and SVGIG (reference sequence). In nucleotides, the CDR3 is TGTGCCTGGATACAGTCTCCCGGAAACACCATATATTTT. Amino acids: CAWIQSPGNTIYF.

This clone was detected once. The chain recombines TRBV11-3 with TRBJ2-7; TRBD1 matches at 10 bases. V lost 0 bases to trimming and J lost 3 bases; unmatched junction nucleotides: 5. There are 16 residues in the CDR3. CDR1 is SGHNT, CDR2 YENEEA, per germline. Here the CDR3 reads CASSLEQTGGNYEQYF. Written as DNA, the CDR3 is TGTGCCAGCAGCTTAGAACAGACAGGGGGCAACTACGAGCAGTACTTC.

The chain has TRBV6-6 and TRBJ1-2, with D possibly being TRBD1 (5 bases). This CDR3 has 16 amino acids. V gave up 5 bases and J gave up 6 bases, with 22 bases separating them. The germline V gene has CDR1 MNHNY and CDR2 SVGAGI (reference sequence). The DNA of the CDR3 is TGTGCCAGCAGTCCTCTGGGGCCGGACGGAATTAATGGCTACACCTTC. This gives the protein CASSPLGPDGINGYTF.

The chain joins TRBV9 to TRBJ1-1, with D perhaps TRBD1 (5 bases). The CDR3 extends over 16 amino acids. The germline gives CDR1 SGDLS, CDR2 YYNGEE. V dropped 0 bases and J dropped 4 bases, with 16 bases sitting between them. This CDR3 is CASSVVGEGVSTEAFF. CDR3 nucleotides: TGTGCCAGCAGCGTAGTGGGGGAGGGAGTCAGCACTGAAGCTTTCTTT.

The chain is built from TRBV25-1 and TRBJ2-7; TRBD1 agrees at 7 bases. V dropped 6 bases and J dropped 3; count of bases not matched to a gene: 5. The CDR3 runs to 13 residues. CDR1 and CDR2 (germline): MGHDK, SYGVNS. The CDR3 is CASRKTGNYEQYF. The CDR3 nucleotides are TGTGCCAGCAGAAAGACAGGGAACTACGAGCAGTACTTC.

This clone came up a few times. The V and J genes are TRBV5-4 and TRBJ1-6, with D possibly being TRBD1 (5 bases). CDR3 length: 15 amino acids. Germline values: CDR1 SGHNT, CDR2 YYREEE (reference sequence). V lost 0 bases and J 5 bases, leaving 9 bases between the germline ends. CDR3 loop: CASSLAAGDNSPLHF. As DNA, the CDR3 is TGTGCCAGCAGCTTGGCCGCGGGGGATAATTCACCCCTCCACTTT.

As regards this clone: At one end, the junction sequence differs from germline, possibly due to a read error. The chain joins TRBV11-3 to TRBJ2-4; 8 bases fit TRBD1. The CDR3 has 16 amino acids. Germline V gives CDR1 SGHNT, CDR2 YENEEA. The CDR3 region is CASSLGQGLAKNSQYF. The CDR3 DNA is TGTGCCAGCAGCCTCGGACAGGGCCTAGCCAAAAACAGTCAGTACTTC.

For the CDR3, the DNA is TGTGCCAGCACTCCGGACAGGGGGCAGTTCTTC. This sequence encodes CASTPDRGQFF. The V and J genes are TRBV18 and TRBJ2-1; 9 nucleotides agree with TRBD1. V lost 8 bases and J lost 12; bases outside the gene matches: 5. The CDR3 runs to 11 residues. Germline-derived CDR1 and CDR2 are KGHSH and LQKENI.

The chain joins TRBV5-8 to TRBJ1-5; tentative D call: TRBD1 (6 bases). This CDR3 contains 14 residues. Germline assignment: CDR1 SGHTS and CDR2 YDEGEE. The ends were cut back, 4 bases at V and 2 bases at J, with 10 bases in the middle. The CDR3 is CASSNRQGNQPQHF. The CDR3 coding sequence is TGTGCCAGCAGCAATAGACAGGGCAATCAGCCCCAGCATTTT.

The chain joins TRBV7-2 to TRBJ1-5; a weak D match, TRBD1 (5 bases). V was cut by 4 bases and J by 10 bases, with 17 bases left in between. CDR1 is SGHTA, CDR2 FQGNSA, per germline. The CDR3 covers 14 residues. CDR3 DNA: TGTGCCAGCAGCTCTGTCCTCTCCGGGGGACCCCAGCATTTT. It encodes CASSSVLSGGPQHF.